This TCR beta chain comes out of a study of T-cell reconstitution after alpha-beta-depleted transplantation in children. Germline CDR1 is SGHTA and CDR2 is FQGTGA. V lost 5 bases, J lost 6 bases, and 24 bases lay in between. The CDR3 is 17 amino acids. This clonotype was counted between two and nine times. Its antigen is still unknown. Preparation of the TCRbeta library was carried out with unique molecular identifiers. TCRdb passed the PCR reads through MiXCR, listing each CDR3 protein once. The sample consists of about 600,000 distinct CDR3 sequences, 10% to 15% of them appearing once. Study conclusions and caveats: Newly made T cells mostly supplied T-cell counts and diversity one year after transplant.

The source material was PBMCs, mostly from graft donor cells, sampled 360 days after TCRalphabeta/CD19-depleted stem cell transplant. The clonotype originates from a male patient aged 5 to 17 who had a stem cell transplant for acute myeloid leukemia, so the T cells may come from the graft donor. The chain couples TRBV7-3 to TRBJ2-3; D ambiguous. CDR3 coding DNA: TGTGCCAGCAGCCCTACGCCGCAGCAATATCGGTTGGATACGCAGTATTTT. This gives the protein CASSPTPQQYRLDTQYF.